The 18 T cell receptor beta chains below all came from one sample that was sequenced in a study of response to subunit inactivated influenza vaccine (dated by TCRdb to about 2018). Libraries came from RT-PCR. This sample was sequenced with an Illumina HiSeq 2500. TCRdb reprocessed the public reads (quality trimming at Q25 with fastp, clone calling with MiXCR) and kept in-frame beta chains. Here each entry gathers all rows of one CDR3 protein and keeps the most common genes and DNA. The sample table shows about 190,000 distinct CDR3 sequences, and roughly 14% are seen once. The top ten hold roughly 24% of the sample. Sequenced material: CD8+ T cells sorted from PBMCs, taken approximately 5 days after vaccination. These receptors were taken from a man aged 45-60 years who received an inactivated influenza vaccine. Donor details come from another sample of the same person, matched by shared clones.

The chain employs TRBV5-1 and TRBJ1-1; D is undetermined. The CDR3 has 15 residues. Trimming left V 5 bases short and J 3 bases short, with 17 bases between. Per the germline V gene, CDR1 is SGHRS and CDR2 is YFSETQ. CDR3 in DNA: TGCGCCAGCAGGGAGCATCGGGGTGGAGACACTGAAGCTTTCTTT. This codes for CASREHRGGDTEAFF.

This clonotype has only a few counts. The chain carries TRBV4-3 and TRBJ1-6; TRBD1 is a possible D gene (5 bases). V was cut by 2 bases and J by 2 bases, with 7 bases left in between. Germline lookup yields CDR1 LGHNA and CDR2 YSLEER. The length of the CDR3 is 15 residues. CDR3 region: CASSQKGTYNSPLHF. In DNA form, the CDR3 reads TGCGCCAGCAGCCAAAAGGGGACCTATAATTCACCCCTCCACTTT.

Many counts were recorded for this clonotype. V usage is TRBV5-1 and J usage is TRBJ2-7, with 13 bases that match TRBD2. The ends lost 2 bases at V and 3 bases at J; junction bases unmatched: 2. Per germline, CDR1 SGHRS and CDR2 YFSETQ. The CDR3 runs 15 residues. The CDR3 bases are TGCGCCAGCAGCTTCGGGACTAGCGGGGTCTACGAGCAGTACTTC. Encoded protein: CASSFGTSGVYEQYF.

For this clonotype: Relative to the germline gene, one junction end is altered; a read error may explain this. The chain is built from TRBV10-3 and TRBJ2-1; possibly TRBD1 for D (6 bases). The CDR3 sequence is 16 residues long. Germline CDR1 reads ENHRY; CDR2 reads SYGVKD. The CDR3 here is CATSLKGDLWDNEQFF. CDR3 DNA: TGTGCCACCAGTCTTAAGGGGGACCTTTGGGACAATGAGCAGTTCTTC.

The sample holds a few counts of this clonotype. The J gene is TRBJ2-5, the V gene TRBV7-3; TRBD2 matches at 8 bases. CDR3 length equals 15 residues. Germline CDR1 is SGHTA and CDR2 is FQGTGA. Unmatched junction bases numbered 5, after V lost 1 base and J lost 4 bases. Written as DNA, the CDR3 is TGTGCCAGCAGCTTAATCCCGGGAGGGCCAGAGACCCAGTACTTC. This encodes CASSLIPGGPETQYF.

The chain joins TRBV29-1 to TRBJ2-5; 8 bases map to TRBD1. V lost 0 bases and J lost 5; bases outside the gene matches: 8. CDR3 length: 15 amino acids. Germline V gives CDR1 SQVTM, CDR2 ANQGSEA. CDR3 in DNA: TGCAGCGTTGAAGATCCGGCAGGGGGCTATGAGACCCAGTACTTC. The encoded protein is CSVEDPAGGYETQYF.

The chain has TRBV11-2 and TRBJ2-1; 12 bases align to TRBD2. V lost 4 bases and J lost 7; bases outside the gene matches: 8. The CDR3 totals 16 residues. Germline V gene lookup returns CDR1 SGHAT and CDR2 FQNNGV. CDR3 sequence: CASSSSSGGAWNEQFF. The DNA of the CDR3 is TGTGCCAGCAGCTCATCTAGCGGGGGGGCCTGGAATGAGCAGTTCTTC. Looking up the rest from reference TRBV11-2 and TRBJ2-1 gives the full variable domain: EAGVAQSPRYKIIEKRQSVAFWCNPISGHATLYWYQQILGQGPKLLIQFQNNGVVDDSQLPKDRFSAERLKGVDSTLKIQPAKLEDSAVYLCASSSSSGGAWNEQFFGPGTRLTVL.

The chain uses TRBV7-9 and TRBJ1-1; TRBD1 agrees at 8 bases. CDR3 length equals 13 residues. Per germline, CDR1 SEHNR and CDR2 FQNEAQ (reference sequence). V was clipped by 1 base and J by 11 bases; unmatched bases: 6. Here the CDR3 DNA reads TGTGCCAGCAGCTTAGGACAGGGGAATAGGGCTTTCTTT. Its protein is CASSLGQGNRAFF.

The CDR3 region has the DNA TGTGCCAGCAGTTTTCCGGGATATAATGAAAAACTGTTTTTT. Its protein is CASSFPGYNEKLFF. The chain uses TRBV6-5 and TRBJ1-4; D is ambiguous. Germline CDR1 is MNHEY and CDR2 is SVGAGI. Trimming left V 4 bases short and J 4 bases short, with 10 bases between. This CDR3 contains 14 residues.

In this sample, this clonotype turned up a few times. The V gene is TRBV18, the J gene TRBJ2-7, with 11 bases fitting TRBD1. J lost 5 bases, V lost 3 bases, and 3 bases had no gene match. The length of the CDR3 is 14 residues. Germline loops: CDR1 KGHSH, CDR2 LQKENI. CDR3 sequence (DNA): TGTGCCAGCTCACCCCGGGACAGGGGGGACGAGCAGTACTTC. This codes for CASSPRDRGDEQYF.

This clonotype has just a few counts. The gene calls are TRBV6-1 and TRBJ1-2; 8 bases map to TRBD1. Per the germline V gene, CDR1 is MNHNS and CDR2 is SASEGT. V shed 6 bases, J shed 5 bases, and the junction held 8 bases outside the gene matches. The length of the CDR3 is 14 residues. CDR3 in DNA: TGTGCCAGCAGCCTAACAGGGGGGGGTTATGGCTACACCTTC. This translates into CASSLTGGGYGYTF.

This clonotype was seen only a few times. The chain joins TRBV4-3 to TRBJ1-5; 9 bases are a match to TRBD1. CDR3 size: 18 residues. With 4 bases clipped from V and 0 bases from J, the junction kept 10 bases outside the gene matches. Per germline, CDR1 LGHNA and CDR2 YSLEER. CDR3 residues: CASSRADRGEYSNQPQHF. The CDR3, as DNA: TGCGCCAGCAGCCGGGCGGACAGGGGAGAGTATAGCAATCAGCCCCAGCATTTT.

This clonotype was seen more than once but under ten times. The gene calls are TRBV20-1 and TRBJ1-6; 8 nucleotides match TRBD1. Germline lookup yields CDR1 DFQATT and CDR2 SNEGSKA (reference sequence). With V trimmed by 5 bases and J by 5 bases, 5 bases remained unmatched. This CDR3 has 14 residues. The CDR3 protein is CSAGGQAHNSPLHF. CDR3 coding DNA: TGCAGTGCTGGGGGACAGGCTCATAATTCACCCCTCCACTTT.

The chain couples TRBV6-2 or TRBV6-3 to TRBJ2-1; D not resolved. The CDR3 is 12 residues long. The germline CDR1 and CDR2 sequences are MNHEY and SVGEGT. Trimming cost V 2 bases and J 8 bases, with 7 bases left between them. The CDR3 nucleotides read TGTGCCAGCAGTTACGGCTCTTATGAGCAGTTCTTC. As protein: CASSYGSYEQFF.

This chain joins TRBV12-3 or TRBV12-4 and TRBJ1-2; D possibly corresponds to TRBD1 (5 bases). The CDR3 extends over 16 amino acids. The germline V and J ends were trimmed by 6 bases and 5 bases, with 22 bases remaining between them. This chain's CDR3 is CASSYRDDPGRYGYTF. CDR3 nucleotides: TGTGCCAGCAGCTATCGGGATGACCCAGGGCGGTATGGCTACACCTTC.

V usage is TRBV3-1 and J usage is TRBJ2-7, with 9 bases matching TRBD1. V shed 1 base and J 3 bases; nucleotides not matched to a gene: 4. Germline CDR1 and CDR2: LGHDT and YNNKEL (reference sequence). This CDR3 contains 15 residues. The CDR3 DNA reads TGTGCCAGCAGCCAAGCCGGGACAGGGAGCTACGAGCAGTACTTC. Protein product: CASSQAGTGSYEQYF.

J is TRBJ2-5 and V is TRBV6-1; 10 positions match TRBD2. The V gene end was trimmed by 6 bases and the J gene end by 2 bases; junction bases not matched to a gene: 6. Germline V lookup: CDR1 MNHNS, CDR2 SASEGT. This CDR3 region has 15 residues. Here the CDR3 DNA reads TGTGCCAGCAGCCCTAGCGGGGGTACGCAAGAGACCCAGTACTTC. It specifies CASSPSGGTQETQYF.

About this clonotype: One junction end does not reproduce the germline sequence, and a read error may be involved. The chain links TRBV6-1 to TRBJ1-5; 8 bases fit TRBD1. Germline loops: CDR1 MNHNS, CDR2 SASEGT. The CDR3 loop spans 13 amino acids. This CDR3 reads CASGDRGDQPQHF. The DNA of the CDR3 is TGTGCCAGCGGTGACAGGGGAGACCAGCCCCAGCATTTT.